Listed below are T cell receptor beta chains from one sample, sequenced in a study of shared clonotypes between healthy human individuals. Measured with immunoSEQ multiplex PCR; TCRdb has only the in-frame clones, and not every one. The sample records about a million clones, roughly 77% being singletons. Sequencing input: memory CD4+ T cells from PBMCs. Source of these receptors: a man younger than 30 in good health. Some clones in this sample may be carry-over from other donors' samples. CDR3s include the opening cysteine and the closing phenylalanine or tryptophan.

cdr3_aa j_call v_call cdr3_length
CASDRHSNQPQHF TRBJ1-5 TRBV2 13
CASRAELAKNIQYF TRBJ2-4 TRBV6-1 14
CASSLVGSLNEKLFF TRBJ1-4 TRBV11-2 15
CASRVILNQPQHF TRBJ1-5 TRBV28 13
CASSLIGVGKWGNTIYF TRBJ1-3 TRBV28 17
CASSPGQGATNEKLFF TRBJ1-4 TRBV5-1 16
CASSPGTTGTGSEQYF NA TRBV4-1 16
CASSLDSSNQPQHF TRBJ1-5 TRBV5-1 14
CATSRVNQPQHF TRBJ1-5 TRBV15 12
CASSLPGGEKLFF TRBJ1-4 TRBV6-5 13
CASSEPTAGTGGSLEQFF TRBJ2-1 TRBV25-1 18
CASSLGAVSGANVLTF TRBJ2-6 TRBV5-1 16
CASSPGGSAGHYEQYF TRBJ2-7 TRBV28 16
CASRGTTSNQPQHF TRBJ1-5 TRBV6-1 14
CASSYTTTATPAQFF TRBJ2-1 TRBV7-2 15
CASSSSHGGSRRAFF TRBJ1-1 TRBV11-2 15
CASSYSPYNEQFF TRBJ2-1 TRBV6-6 13
CASRLGQNNEQFF TRBJ2-1 TRBV27 13
CASSLLGQGYNEQFF TRBJ2-1 TRBV5-1 15
CASWDSTYSATGELFF TRBJ2-2 TRBV6-6 16
CASSEGAGQGVYEQYF TRBJ2-7 TRBV6-1 16
CSASLGYEQYF TRBJ2-7 TRBV20-1 11
CASSSLRGSSTDTQYF TRBJ2-3 TRBV6-5 16
CASSQVVQGRGEKLFF TRBJ1-4 TRBV4-3 16
CASRTGAVKVTQYF TRBJ2-5 TRBV2 14
CASSQDSYRGENTEAFF TRBJ1-1 TRBV4-3 17
CASSFAGRATDTQYF TRBJ2-3 TRBV5-1 15
CASSEGHGDSNQPQHF TRBJ1-5 TRBV5-1 16
CAISVGEGTEAFF TRBJ1-1 TRBV10-3 13
CASSQGSVGVGYNEQFF TRBJ2-1 TRBV4-2 17
CASSFSANTEAFF TRBJ1-1 TRBV7-9 13
CASSVGLAGKTGELFF TRBJ2-2 TRBV9 16
CASRRGGFPNTEAFF TRBJ1-1 TRBV5-1 15
CASSYGGFGGNTIYF TRBJ1-3 TRBV5-1 15
CATSRGTSGAYEQYF TRBJ2-7 TRBV15 15
CASTLAVGTGELFF TRBJ2-2 TRBV7-2 14
CASSEGRTAEANQPQHF TRBJ1-5 TRBV6-1 17
CASSLPGTGKGNTIYF TRBJ1-3 TRBV5-4 16
CAISDRGAYEQYF TRBJ2-7 TRBV10-3 13
CASARGVLWNQPQHF TRBJ1-5 TRBV9 15
CASSQYGSLAGNTIYF TRBJ1-3 TRBV4-2 16
CASSDPGADTQYF TRBJ2-3 TRBV5-1 13
CASSLGVQETQYF TRBJ2-5 TRBV5-1 13
CAWSGAGTLNQPQHF TRBJ1-5 TRBV30 15
CASSGTSGRAAYNEQFF TRBJ2-1 TRBV28 17
CASSDPGQGGGYTF TRBJ1-2 TRBV5-1 14
CASSPRGGAKVITGELFF TRBJ2-2 TRBV11-2 18
CASSPRATSGSTDTQYF TRBJ2-3 TRBV4-2 17
CASMGGFWDTQYF TRBJ2-3 TRBV5-8 13
CASSDARVTYNEQFF TRBJ2-1 TRBV2 15
CASSEGADTQYF TRBJ2-3 TRBV7-2 12
CASTPGEVHTGELFF TRBJ2-2 TRBV23-1 15
CASSRPLAGVYTGELFF TRBJ2-2 TRBV4-1 17
CASSLRQGPTDTQYF TRBJ2-3 TRBV5-1 15
CASSKARTGTSYEQYF TRBJ2-7 TRBV7-8 16